This T cell receptor (beta chain) was identified during a study of cytomegalovirus exposure and HLA in healthy donors. The PCR ran on 60 Vbeta and 13 Jbeta primers. TCRdb's copy holds only in-frame clones and misses some; the assay was immunoSEQ multiplex PCR. The data hold about 140,000 clones, with about 80% observed a single time. Trimming cost V 0 bases and J 4 bases, with 14 bases left between them. From germline, CDR1 is SGDLS and CDR2 YYNGEE. This CDR3 is 16 amino acids long. The sample taken for sequencing was PBMCs. The gene calls are TRBV9 and TRBJ2-1; weak D call: TRBD2 (6 bases). The source of this sequence is an older woman in good health and CMV-seropositive. The CDR3 loop reads CASSVVSSGLYNEQFF. In DNA, the CDR3 is TGTGCCAGCAGCGTAGTTTCAAGCGGGCTATACAATGAGCAGTTCTTC.